This T cell receptor beta chain was recorded in a study of blood T cell repertoires in COVID-19. For the study at large: There were acute and convalescent COVID-19 samples, and they came from the United States, Italy and Spain. PBMCs, B-cell-depleted T cells, or T cells were the source of the cDNA or gDNA that made up the material.

The CDR3 runs to 15 residues. The germline V gene encodes CDR1 SGHTA and CDR2 FQGNSA. V was trimmed by 0 bases and J by 6 bases, leaving 12 bases between them. Original analysis: It was from reference gene primer amplification that nucleated cell counts were estimated. Generated by immunoSEQ multiplex PCR, the TCRdb table keeps only in-frame clones and is missing some. That table is the source of V, J and clone size, and D and trimming were worked out from the DNA. The data hold some 700,000 clones, with approximately 90% observed a single time. This clone was detected only a few times. This sequence was found in a woman under 30 with acute or convalescent COVID-19. This chain joins TRBV7-2 and TRBJ2-1; the D gene is possibly TRBD1 (6 bases). Sample: peripheral blood. This CDR3 reads CASSLAQGSGNEQFF. The CDR3 DNA is TGTGCCAGCAGCTTAGCCCAGGGGTCGGGCAATGAGCAGTTCTTC. Full variable domain (rest looked up from reference TRBV7-2 and TRBJ2-1): GAGVSQSPSNKVTEKGKDVELRCDPISGHTALYWYRQSLGQGLEFLIYFQGNSAPDKSGLPSDRFSAERTGGSVSTLTIQRTQQEDSAVYLCASSLAQGSGNEQFFGPGTRLTVL.